A selection of T cell receptor beta chains follows, all from one sample in a study of vaccination effects on CD4 cells after COVID-19. Their antigen targets remain unknown. Clones were sequenced by immunoSEQ multiplex PCR, and TCRdb holds only the in-frame ones, with some missing. The sample records roughly 70,000 clones, 76% being singletons. Source: CD4+ T cells from PBMCs cultured with HCoV-OC43 spike peptides, taken after COVID-19 vaccination. The receptors shown here come from a human donor who received a COVID-19 vaccine. CDR3s include the opening cysteine and the closing phenylalanine or tryptophan. The D gene is left open where the match is weak. Clone size is shown for a subset of rows, as once, few, many or a class of expanded clone.

V gene	J gene	CDR3 length	clone size	D gene	CDR3 DNA	CDR3 protein
TRBV5-1	TRBJ1-1	15	-	TRBD1	TGCGCCAGCAGCTGGGGGGACAGGGGGAACACTGAAGCTTTCTTT	CASSWGDRGNTEAFF
TRBV21-1	TRBJ2-6	14	-	-	TGTGCCAGCAGCACTGAGGCCGGGGCCAACGTCCTGACTTTC	CASSTEAGANVLTF
TRBV5-6	TRBJ1-1	14	once	-	TGTGCCAGCAGCTGGCCAACAGGGAACACTGAAGCTTTCTTT	CASSWPTGNTEAFF
TRBV3-1/TRBV3-2	TRBJ1-2	12	-	-	TGTGCCAGCGGAAAGGACATCTATGGCTACACCTTT	CASGKDIYGYTF
TRBV6-1	TRBJ1-2	16	-	-	TGTGCCAGCAGTGAAGCGCTCGGGGCTAGTGACTATGGCTACACCTTC	CASSEALGASDYGYTF
TRBV6-5	TRBJ1-2	15	-	TRBD1	TGTGCCAGCAGACCCCAGGGACAGGTTTACTATGGCTACACCTTC	CASRPQGQVYYGYTF
TRBV5-1	TRBJ2-6	15	-	-	TGCGCCAGCCAAGTCGGGCAGGCTGGGGCCAACGTCCTGACTTTC	CASQVGQAGANVLTF
TRBV19	TRBJ1-3	13	-	-	TGTGCCAGTAGTGAAGATTCTGGAAACACCATATATTTT	CASSEDSGNTIYF
TRBV7-3	TRBJ2-3	16	-	-	TGTGCCAGCAGCCCCCCTCAGGAAAGTATAACAGATACGCAGTATTTT	CASSPPQESITDTQYF
TRBV7-9	TRBJ1-1	15	once	-	TGTGCCAGCAGCTCACTCGAAGGAGGGGGCACTGAAGCTTTCTTT	CASSSLEGGGTEAFF
TRBV6-6	TRBJ1-2	12	-	-	TGTGCCAGCTTCTTTGGCAACTATGGCTACACCTTC	CASFFGNYGYTF
TRBV18	TRBJ1-1	15	-	-	TGTGCCAGCTCACCACCCGGGACGGTTAACACTGAAGCTTTCTTT	CASSPPGTVNTEAFF
TRBV7-9	TRBJ2-5	13	-	-	TGTGCCAGCAGATACGGGTGGGGGGAGACCCAGTACTTC	CASRYGWGETQYF
TRBV7-2	TRBJ1-1	13	-	-	TGTGCCAGCAGCTTAAGGCCCAACACTGAAGCTTTCTTT	CASSLRPNTEAFF
TRBV29-1	TRBJ1-4	14	-	TRBD1	TGCAGCGTCGCGACAGGGCAGCCTAATGAAAAACTGTTTTTT	CSVATGQPNEKLFF
TRBV4-2	TRBJ2-5	16	once	TRBD1	TGTGCCAGCAGCCAAGATCCGGACAGGGGGCAAGAGACCCAGTACTTC	CASSQDPDRGQETQYF
TRBV6-1	TRBJ2-3	15	-	-	TGTGCCAGCAGTGAACTGGGATCTAGCACAGATACGCAGTATTTT	CASSELGSSTDTQYF
TRBV7-2	TRBJ1-3	16	-	-	TGTGCCAGCAGCATCACCGGGACCTTATCTGGAAACACCATATATTTT	CASSITGTLSGNTIYF
TRBV10-1	TRBJ1-1	13	-	-	TGCGCCACCCAATCGACAGTAAACACTGAAGCTTTCTTT	CATQSTVNTEAFF
TRBV19	TRBJ2-2	13	-	-	TGTGCCAGTAGTATGCATAACACCGGGGAGCTGTTTTTT	CASSMHNTGELFF
TRBV7-2	TRBJ2-3	15	-	TRBD2	TGTGCCAGCAGCTTCGGGACTAGCGACGGAGATACGCAGTATTTT	CASSFGTSDGDTQYF
TRBV5-1	TRBJ2-5	15	few	TRBD1	TGCGCCAGCAGCTTGGCCTCAGGGGGCCCAGAGACCCAGTACTTC	CASSLASGGPETQYF